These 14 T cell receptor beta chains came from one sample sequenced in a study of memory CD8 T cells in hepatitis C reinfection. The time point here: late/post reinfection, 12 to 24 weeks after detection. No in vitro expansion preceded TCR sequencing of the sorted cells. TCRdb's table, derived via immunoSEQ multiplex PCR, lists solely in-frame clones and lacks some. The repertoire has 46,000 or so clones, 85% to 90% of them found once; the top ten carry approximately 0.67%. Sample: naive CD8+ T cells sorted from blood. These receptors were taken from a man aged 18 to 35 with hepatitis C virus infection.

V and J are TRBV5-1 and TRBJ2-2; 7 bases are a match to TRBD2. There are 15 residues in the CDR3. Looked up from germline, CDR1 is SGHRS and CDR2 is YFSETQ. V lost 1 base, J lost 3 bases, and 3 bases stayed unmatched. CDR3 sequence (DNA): TGCGCCAGCAGCTTGCCACGGGGGGACACCGGGGAGCTGTTTTTT. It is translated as CASSLPRGDTGELFF.

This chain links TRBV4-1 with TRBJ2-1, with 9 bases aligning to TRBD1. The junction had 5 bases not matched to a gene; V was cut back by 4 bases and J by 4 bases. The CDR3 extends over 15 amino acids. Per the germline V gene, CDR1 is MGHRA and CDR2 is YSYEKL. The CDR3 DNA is TGCGCCAGCAGCCTACCCGGGACAGGGTACAATGAGCAGTTCTTC. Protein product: CASSLPGTGYNEQFF.

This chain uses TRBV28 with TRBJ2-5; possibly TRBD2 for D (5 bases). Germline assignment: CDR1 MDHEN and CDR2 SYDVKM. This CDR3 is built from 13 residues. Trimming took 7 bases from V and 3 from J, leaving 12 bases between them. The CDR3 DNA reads TGTGCCAGCACACCCAGCGGCGAAGAGACCCAGTACTTC. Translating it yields CASTPSGEETQYF.

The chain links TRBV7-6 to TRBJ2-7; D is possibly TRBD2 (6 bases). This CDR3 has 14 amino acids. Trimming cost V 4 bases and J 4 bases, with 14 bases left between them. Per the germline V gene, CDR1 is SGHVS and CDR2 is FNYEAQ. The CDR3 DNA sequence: TGTGCCAGCAGCTCCAGCGGGTCCTTTTACGAGCAGTACTTC. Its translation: CASSSSGSFYEQYF. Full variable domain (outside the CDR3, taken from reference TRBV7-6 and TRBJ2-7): GAGVSQSPRYKVTKRGQDVALRCDPISGHVSLYWYRQALGQGPEFLTYFNYEAQQDKSGLPNDRFSAERPEGSISTLTIQRTEQRDSAMYRCASSSSGSFYEQYFGPGTRLTVT.

DNA for the CDR3: TGTGCCAGCAGTCAACAGGGGGGAACTAATGAAAAACTGTTTTTT. This sequence encodes CASSQQGGTNEKLFF. This chain connects TRBV6-5 to TRBJ1-4; 8 bases align to TRBD1. The CDR3 runs to 15 residues. CDR1 and CDR2 (germline): MNHEY, SVGAGI. V shed 5 bases, J shed 1 base, and the junction held 3 bases outside the gene matches.

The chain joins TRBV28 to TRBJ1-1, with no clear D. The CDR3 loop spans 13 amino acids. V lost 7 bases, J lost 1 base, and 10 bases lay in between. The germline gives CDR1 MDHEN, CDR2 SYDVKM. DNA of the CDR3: TGTGCCAGCATCGGTCTCGGGAACACTGAAGCTTTCTTT. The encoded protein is CASIGLGNTEAFF.

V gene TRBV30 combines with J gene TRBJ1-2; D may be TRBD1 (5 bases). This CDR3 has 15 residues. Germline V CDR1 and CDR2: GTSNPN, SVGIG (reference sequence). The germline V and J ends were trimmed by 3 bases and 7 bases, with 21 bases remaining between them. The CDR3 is CAWSLSLGGGGGYTF. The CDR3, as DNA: TGTGCCTGGAGCCTCTCTCTTGGCGGGGGAGGTGGCTACACCTTC.

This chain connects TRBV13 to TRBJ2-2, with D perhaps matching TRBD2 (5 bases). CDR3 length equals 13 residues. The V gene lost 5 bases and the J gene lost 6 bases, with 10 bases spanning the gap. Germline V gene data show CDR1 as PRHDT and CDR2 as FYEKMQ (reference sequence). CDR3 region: CASSPGGSGELFF. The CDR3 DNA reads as TGTGCCAGCAGCCCCGGCGGGTCCGGGGAGCTGTTTTTT.

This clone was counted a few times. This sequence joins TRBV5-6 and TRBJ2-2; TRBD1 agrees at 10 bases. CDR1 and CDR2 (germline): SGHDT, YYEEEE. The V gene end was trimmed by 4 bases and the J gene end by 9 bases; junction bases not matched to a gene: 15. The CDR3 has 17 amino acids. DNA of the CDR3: TGTGCCAGCAGCCCGGTAGTTGGGACAGGGGACGTACGGGAGCTGTTTTTT. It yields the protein CASSPVVGTGDVRELFF.

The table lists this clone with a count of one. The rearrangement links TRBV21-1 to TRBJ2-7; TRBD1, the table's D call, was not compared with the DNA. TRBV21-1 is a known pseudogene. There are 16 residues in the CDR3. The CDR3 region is CASSKVRQGARYEQYV. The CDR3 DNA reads TGTGCCAGCAGCAAAGTGCGGCAGGGGGCGAGGTACGAGCAGTACGTC.

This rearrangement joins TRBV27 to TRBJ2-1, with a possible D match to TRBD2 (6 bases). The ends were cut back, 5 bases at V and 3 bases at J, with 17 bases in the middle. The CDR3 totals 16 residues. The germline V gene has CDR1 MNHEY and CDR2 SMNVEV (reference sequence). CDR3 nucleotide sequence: TGTGCCAGCAGTCGAAGTCCGGGAGAATTCTACAATGAGCAGTTCTTC. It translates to CASSRSPGEFYNEQFF.

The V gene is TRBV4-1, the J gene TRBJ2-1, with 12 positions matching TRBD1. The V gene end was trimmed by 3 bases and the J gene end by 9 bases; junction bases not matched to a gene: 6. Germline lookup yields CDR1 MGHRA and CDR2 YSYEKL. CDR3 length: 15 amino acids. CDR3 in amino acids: CASSHPGTGGSEQFF. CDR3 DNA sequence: TGCGCCAGCAGCCACCCCGGGACAGGGGGCTCTGAGCAGTTCTTC.

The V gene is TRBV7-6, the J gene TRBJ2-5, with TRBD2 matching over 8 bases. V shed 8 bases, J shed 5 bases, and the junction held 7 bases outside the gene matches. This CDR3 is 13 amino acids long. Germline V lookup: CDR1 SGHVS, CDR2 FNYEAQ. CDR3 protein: CASPRGGVETQYF. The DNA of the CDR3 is TGTGCCAGCCCCCGGGGGGGGGTGGAGACCCAGTACTTC.

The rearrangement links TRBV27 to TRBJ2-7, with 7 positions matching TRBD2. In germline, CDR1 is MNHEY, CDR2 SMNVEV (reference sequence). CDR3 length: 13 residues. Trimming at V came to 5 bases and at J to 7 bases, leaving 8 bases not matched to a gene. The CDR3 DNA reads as TGTGCCAGCAGTCGAACGGGAGGTTTTGAGCAGTACTTC. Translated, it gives CASSRTGGFEQYF.